These 7 T cell receptor beta chains came from one sample sequenced in a study of T cells in Graves' hyperthyroidism and ophthalmopathy. Amplified TCR beta CDR3 regions came from RNA transcripts. During a first-round RT-PCR of the TCR CDR3, the HTBI primer set was used. TCRdb re-called the multiplex PCR reads through MiXCR, storing one row per CDR3 protein. This repertoire shows 450,000 to 700,000 distinct CDR3 sequences, more than 45% found once; its top ten account for about 8.3%. Sequences were obtained from peripheral blood or thyroid tissue (not recorded which). The origin of the receptors is a woman younger than 35 with Graves' hyperthyroidism.

The chain is built from TRBV20-1 and TRBJ1-5; 8 nucleotides agree with TRBD1. CDR1 DFQATT and CDR2 SNEGSKA come from the germline V gene (reference sequence). The CDR3 has 12 amino acids. V lost 7 bases and J lost 11; bases outside the gene matches: 10. CDR3 amino acids: CSGGRGQQTQHF. The CDR3 nucleotides are TGCAGTGGGGGCAGGGGGCAACAGACCCAGCATTTT.

Regarding this clonotype: This sequence may be a read error, since a much larger clone differs from it by one base. This chain joins TRBV10-3 and TRBJ1-2; the D gene is possibly TRBD1 (5 bases). V lost 5 bases, J lost 2 bases, and 9 bases lay in between. Germline V gene sequence: CDR1 ENHRY, CDR2 SYGVKD. This CDR3 is built from 13 residues. CDR3 protein: CAISTGHNYGYTF. The CDR3 nucleotides are TGTGCCATCAGTACGGGGCACAACTATGGCTACACCTTC.

Ten or more counts support this clonotype. The chain is built from TRBV7-3 and TRBJ2-7; D not resolved. This CDR3 region has 15 residues. Germline assignment: CDR1 SGHTA and CDR2 FQGTGA. V was clipped by 0 bases and J by 4 bases, with 13 bases between them. Here the CDR3 reads CASSLTGIHIYEQYF. The CDR3 nucleotides read TGTGCCAGCAGCTTAACAGGGATTCATATTTACGAGCAGTACTTC. Drawing the rest from reference TRBV7-3 and TRBJ2-7, the complete variable domain is GAGVSQTPSNKVTEKGKYVELRCDPISGHTALYWYRQSLGQGPEFLIYFQGTGAADDSGLPNDRFFAVRPEGSVSTLKIQRTERGDSAVYLCASSLTGIHIYEQYFGPGTRLTVT.

This chain joins TRBV29-1 and TRBJ1-5; D remains unclear. With 8 bases removed from V and 4 bases from J, the gap between germline ends came to 12 bases. This CDR3 comprises 12 residues. The germline gives CDR1 SQVTM, CDR2 ANQGSEA. The CDR3 is CSLGRRNQPQHF. The CDR3 nucleotides are TGCAGCTTGGGGAGGCGAAATCAGCCCCAGCATTTT.

This clonotype came up many times. This chain connects TRBV15 to TRBJ2-5; possible D gene TRBD2, 5 bases. Deletions cut 0 bases from V and 5 bases from J, with 13 bases between. Per germline, CDR1 LNHNV and CDR2 YYDKDF (reference sequence). The CDR3 spans 15 residues. The DNA of the CDR3 is TGTGCCACCAGCAGAGATGAGAGGGCTCGGGAGACCCAGTACTTC. Translation: CATSRDERARETQYF.

This clonotype has only one observation. The CDR3 DNA follows: TGTGCCAGCGATCTAGGACAGTCTGGAAACACCATATATTTT. This encodes CASDLGQSGNTIYF. The chain combines TRBV2 with TRBJ1-3; a possible D gene is TRBD1 (6 bases). V lost 8 bases and J 1 base, leaving 12 bases between the germline ends. Germline V gives CDR1 SNHLY, CDR2 FYNNEI. The CDR3 loop spans 14 amino acids.

This clonotype has a count of ten or more. The chain uses TRBV6-2 or TRBV6-3 and TRBJ1-5; 8 bases fit TRBD1. V lost 6 bases, J lost 7 bases, and 8 bases stayed unmatched. The CDR3 spans 14 residues. Germline lookup yields CDR1 MNHEY and CDR2 SVGEGT. This CDR3 is CASRKQGVRQPQHF. CDR3 sequence (DNA): TGTGCCAGCAGGAAACAGGGGGTGAGGCAGCCCCAGCATTTT.